This TCR beta chain comes out of a study of tumor-infiltrating lymphocytes in primary liver carcinoma. Study in general: The patient group consisted of men and women aged 30 to 69 years. Study conclusions and caveats: Bulk unsorted samples prevented comparison of CD4+ and CD8+ repertoires. Lower overlap was observed for tumor-adjacent and tumor-blood pairs relative to tumor region pairs.

This clonotype has a count of ten or more. The antigen is unknown. Extraction also yielded germline DNA, while blood RNA was obtained from unsorted whole blood. No patient had received treatment, and all had chronic HBV infection. The authors made TCR beta cDNA from 400 to 550 ng total RNA with a constant-region primer. Library construction for TCR beta comprised three nested multiplex PCR rounds performed with slightly modified ARM-PCR. The first two PCR rounds used TRBV1-TRBV30 forward primers with a C-beta reverse primer, about 10 cycles each. TCRdb fed the multiplex PCR reads into MiXCR, producing one record per CDR3 protein. This sample carries around 330,000 distinct CDR3 sequences, roughly two thirds of them seen once, and the ten largest clones take roughly 9%. After removal of 4 bases from V and 0 bases from J, the junction contained 8 bases not matched to a gene. In germline, CDR1 is SGHAT, CDR2 FQDESV (reference sequence). The CDR3 is 18 residues long.

The specimen sequenced was peripheral blood. This chain links TRBV11-1 with TRBJ2-7, with TRBD2 matching 14 bases. The TCR comes from a man in his forties with primary liver carcinoma and hepatitis B virus infection. CDR3 amino acids: CASSSPGTSGSHSYEQYF. CDR3 nucleotides: TGTGCCAGCAGCTCCCCCGGGACTAGCGGGAGCCACTCCTACGAGCAGTACTTC.